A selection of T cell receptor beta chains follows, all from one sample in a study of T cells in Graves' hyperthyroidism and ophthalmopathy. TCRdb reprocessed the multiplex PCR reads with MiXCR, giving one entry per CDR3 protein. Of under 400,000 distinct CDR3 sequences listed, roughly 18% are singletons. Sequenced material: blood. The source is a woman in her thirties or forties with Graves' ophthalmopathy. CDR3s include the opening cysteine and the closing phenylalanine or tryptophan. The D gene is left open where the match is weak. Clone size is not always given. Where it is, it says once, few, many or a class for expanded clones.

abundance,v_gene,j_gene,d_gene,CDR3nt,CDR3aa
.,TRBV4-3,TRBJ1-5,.,TGCGCCAGCAGCCAAGAAAGGGTTAGCAATCAGCCCCAGCATTTT,CASSQERVSNQPQHF
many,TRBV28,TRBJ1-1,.,TGTGCCAGCACCCGACCAACGGGGACTGAAGCTTTCTTT,CASTRPTGTEAFF
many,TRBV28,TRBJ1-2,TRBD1,TGTGCCAGCATCCCCACAGGGGGCTTTCACTATGGCTACACCTTC,CASIPTGGFHYGYTF
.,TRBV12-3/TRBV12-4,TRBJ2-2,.,TGTGCCAGCAGGGAGGGGGTCGGCACCGGGGAGCTGTTTTTT,CASREGVGTGELFF
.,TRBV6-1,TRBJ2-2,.,TGTGCCAGCAGTGATGTAGGGTCGAGGACCGGGGAGCTGTTTTTT,CASSDVGSRTGELFF
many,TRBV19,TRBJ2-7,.,TGTGCCAGTAGCCAGAACAGCCTGTACGAGCAGTACTTC,CASSQNSLYEQYF
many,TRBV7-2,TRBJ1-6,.,TGTGCCAGCAGCTTAGCCGGGCCGACTAATTCACCCCTCCACTTT,CASSLAGPTNSPLHF
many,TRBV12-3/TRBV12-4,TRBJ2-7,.,TGTGCCAGCACCGACCACTACGAGCAGTACTTC,CASTDHYEQYF
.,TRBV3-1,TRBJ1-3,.,TGTGCCAGCAGCCAGGGCAGGGCAGGAAACACCATATATTTT,CASSQGRAGNTIYF
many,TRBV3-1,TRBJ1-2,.,TGTGCCAGCAGCGCTCGGACTGGCTACACCTTC,CASSARTGYTF
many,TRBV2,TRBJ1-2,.,TGTGCCAGCAGGCAGGGACCTAACTATGGCTACACCTTC,CASRQGPNYGYTF
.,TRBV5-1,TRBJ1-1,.,TGCGCCAGCAGCTTGGGGCATGACACTGAAGCTTTCTTT,CASSLGHDTEAFF
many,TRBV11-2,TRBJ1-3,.,TGTGCCAGCAGCAGTACAGGCTTCTCTGGAAACACCATATATTTT,CASSSTGFSGNTIYF
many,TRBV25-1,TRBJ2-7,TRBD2,TGTGCCAGCAGTGATTGGGGGGGAGAGCAGTACTTC,CASSDWGGEQYF
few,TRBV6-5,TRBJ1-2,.,TGTGCCAGCAGTTTTGTTAGCAGGGTTAACGGCTACACCTTC,CASSFVSRVNGYTF
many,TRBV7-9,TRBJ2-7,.,TGTGCCAGCACCGGACTGAGGGACTACGAGCAGTACTTC,CASTGLRDYEQYF
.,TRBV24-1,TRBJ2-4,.,TGTGCCACCAGTGGGGGTGGCCTAGCCAAAAACATTCAGTACTTC,CATSGGGLAKNIQYF
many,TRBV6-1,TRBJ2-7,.,TGTGCCAGCAGTGAATCTTGGCTCTACGAGCAGTACTTC,CASSESWLYEQYF
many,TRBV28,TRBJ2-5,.,TGTGCCAGCAGACCGCTCTGGGGCAGCCAAGAGACCCAGTACTTC,CASRPLWGSQETQYF
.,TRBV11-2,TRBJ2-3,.,TGTGCCAGCAGCCCGGGGAGCACAGATACGCAGTATTTT,CASSPGSTDTQYF
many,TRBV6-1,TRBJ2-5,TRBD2,TGTGCCAGCAGCAGACCCCATAGCGGGAGTGAGACCCAGTACTTC,CASSRPHSGSETQYF
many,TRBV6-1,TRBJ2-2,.,TGTGCCAGCAGGGGGTTGGGACGGACGGGCACCGGGGAGCTGTTTTTT,CASRGLGRTGTGELFF
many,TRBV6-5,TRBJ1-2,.,TGTGCCAGCAGTAGGGGGGACCCTCTCTATGGCTACACCTTC,CASSRGDPLYGYTF
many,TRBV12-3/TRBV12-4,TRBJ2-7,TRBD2,TGTGCCAGCAGCCTGGGGGGGGAATACGAGCAGTACTTC,CASSLGGEYEQYF
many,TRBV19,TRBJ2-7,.,TGTGCCAGTAAGTCAGTTGCGGAGCGCCCCTACGAGCAGTACTTC,CASKSVAERPYEQYF
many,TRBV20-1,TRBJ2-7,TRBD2,TGCAGTGCTAGAAAACTAGCGGGAGTAGGATCCTACGAGCAGTACTTC,CSARKLAGVGSYEQYF
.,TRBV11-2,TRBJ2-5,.,.,CASSFYICSALGTSETQYF
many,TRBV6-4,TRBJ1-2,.,TGTGCCAGCAGTGACTCCGGCAGCTATGGCTACACCTTC,CASSDSGSYGYTF
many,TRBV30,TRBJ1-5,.,TGTGCCTGGAGTAAGTATAGCAATCAGCCCCAGCATTTT,CAWSKYSNQPQHF
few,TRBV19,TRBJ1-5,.,TGTGCCAGTAGTCCGGACAGTCCGAGCAATCAGCCCCAGCATTTT,CASSPDSPSNQPQHF
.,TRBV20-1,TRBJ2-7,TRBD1,TGCAGTGCTAGAGATATACAGGGGGGCGACGAGCAGTACTTC,CSARDIQGGDEQYF
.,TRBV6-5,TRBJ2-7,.,TGTGCCAGCAGTTTTGTATCAGGGATGGCTTCCGAGCAGTACTTC,CASSFVSGMASEQYF
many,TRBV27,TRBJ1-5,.,TGTGCCAGCAGTGCAGGGAATAGCAATCAGCCCCAGCATTTT,CASSAGNSNQPQHF
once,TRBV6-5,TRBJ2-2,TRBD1,TGTGCCAGCAGTTACCAAGACAGGGCCCCCGGGGAGCTGTTTTTT,CASSYQDRAPGELFF
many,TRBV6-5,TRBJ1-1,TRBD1,TGTGCCAGCAGCCGCATCCGGGACAGACATTTCTTT,CASSRIRDRHFF
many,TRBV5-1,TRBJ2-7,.,TGCGCCAGCAGCACCGGACTATCCGGGGACGAGCAGTACTTC,CASSTGLSGDEQYF
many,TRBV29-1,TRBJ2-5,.,TGCAGCGTTGAAGGGGCCACAGGGCAGCAAGAGACCCAGTACTTC,CSVEGATGQQETQYF
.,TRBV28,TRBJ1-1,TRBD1,TGTGCCAGCAGTTCACCCGGGACAGGGGGGAACACTGAAGCTTTCTTT,CASSSPGTGGNTEAFF
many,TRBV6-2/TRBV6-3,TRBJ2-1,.,TGTGCCAGCAGTCGGCACGTAGGCACCCCGCCCAATGAGCAGTTCTTC,CASSRHVGTPPNEQFF
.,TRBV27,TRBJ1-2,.,TGTGCCAGCAGCCTCGACCAGAACTATGGCTACATCTTC,CASSLDQNYGYIF
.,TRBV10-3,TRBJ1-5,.,TGTGCCATCAGTGAGTCGGGTAAGCCCCAGCATTTT,CAISESGKPQHF
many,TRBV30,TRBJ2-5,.,TGTGCCTACAACAGATACCGAGAGACCCAGTACTTC,CAYNRYRETQYF
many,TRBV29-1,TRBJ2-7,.,TGCAGCGTTGAGGATTACGAGCAGTACTTC,CSVEDYEQYF